Presented here are 5 T cell receptor beta chains from one specimen sequenced in a study of T-cell memory formation after mild COVID-19 (dated by TCRdb to the early 2020s). The library was generated by 5' RACE. Sequencing was performed on an Illumina NovaSeq 6000. TCRdb applied fastp at Q25 and MiXCR to the public reads, then kept only in-frame beta chains. One record per CDR3 amino acid sequence lists the most common genes and DNA. The sample data list 380,000 or so distinct CDR3 sequences, and roughly an eighth of these were observed just once. 22% of the sample is in the top ten clones. Material for sequencing was PBMCs or a T cell subset sorted from them (not recorded which). Receptors were obtained from a man younger than 35 who had mild COVID-19 (a few samples of this study predate the infection). The sample titles of this study are shuffled in the database, so cell type and time point are left out; the donor was told from shared clones.

CDR3 nucleotide sequence: TGTGCCAGCAGCCCTGAGAGCCGCACTGAAGCTTTCTTT. This sequence encodes CASSPESRTEAFF. This chain joins TRBV6-6 and TRBJ1-1; D gene uncertain. Trimming shortened V by 6 bases and J by 4 bases, and 12 bases separated the two germline ends. CDR3 size: 13 residues. Germline V gene lookup returns CDR1 MNHNY and CDR2 SVGAGI (reference sequence).

In this sample, this clonotype turned up a few times. The chain uses TRBV7-2 and TRBJ2-5; D is possibly TRBD1 (5 bases). The CDR3 runs to 16 residues. The germline V and J ends were trimmed by 5 bases and 1 base, with 17 bases remaining between them. CDR1 and CDR2 from the germline V gene are SGHTA and FQGNSA. The CDR3 DNA sequence: TGTGCCAGCAGCCATGGGGCGGCCCCTGCCCAAGAGACCCAGTACTTC. The encoded protein is CASSHGAAPAQETQYF. Together with reference TRBV7-2 and TRBJ2-5, the CDR3 gives the full variable domain: GAGVSQSPSNKVTEKGKDVELRCDPISGHTALYWYRQSLGQGLEFLIYFQGNSAPDKSGLPSDRFSAERTGGSVSTLTIQRTQQEDSAVYLCASSHGAAPAQETQYFGPGTRLLVL.

Many counts were recorded for this clonotype. V and J are TRBV5-1 and TRBJ2-1; 8 positions match TRBD2. Germline trimming cut 1 base from V and 8 bases from J; bases unmatched to any gene: 17. There are 18 residues in the CDR3. Germline CDR1 is SGHRS and CDR2 is YFSETQ. The CDR3 sequence is CASSLTKLSGVIWDEQFF. DNA for the CDR3: TGCGCCAGCAGCTTGACGAAGCTTAGCGGGGTAATATGGGATGAGCAGTTCTTC. The full variable domain, its missing parts supplied by reference TRBV5-1 and TRBJ2-1, is KAGVTQTPRYLIKTRGQQVTLSCSPISGHRSVSWYQQTPGQGLQFLFEYFSETQRNKGNFPGRFSGRQFSNSRSEMNVSTLELGDSALYLCASSLTKLSGVIWDEQFFGPGTRLTVL.

This clonotype was observed a few times. CDR3 loop: CASGWGSNTGELFF. In DNA, the CDR3 is TGTGCCAGCGGGTGGGGATCGAACACCGGGGAGCTGTTTTTT. The chain couples TRBV6-5 to TRBJ2-2; D remains ambiguous. CDR1 and CDR2 (germline): MNHEY, SVGAGI. Trimming removed 8 bases at V and 0 bases at J, with 10 bases between. This CDR3 has 14 residues.

V gene TRBV15 combines with J gene TRBJ2-3; D remains unclear. Per the germline V gene, CDR1 is LNHNV and CDR2 is YYDKDF (reference sequence). This CDR3 spans 15 amino acids. Between the trimmed V and J ends, which lost 0 bases and 5 bases, there was a span of 12 bases. CDR3 coding DNA: TGTGCCACCAGCAGAGACCCCACTATAAGAGATACGCAGTATTTT. Translation: CATSRDPTIRDTQYF. The complete variable domain, with remaining parts taken from reference TRBV15 and TRBJ2-3, reads DAMVIQNPRYQVTQFGKPVTLSCSQTLNHNVMYWYQQKSSQAPKLLFHYYDKDFNNEADTPDNFQSRRPNTSFCFLDIRSPGLGDTAMYLCATSRDPTIRDTQYFGPGTRLTVL.